This T cell receptor (beta chain) comes out of a study of PD-1 blockade in mismatch repair-deficient tumors. Data came from immunoSEQ multiplex PCR; TCRdb stores just in-frame clones and leaves some out. The sample holds roughly 130,000 clones; around nine tenths are singletons and the top ten take approximately 10%. All patients were mismatch repair deficient, assessed by either PCR or immunohistochemistry. The germline V gene encodes CDR1 SNHLY and CDR2 FYNNEI. The CDR3 loop spans 15 amino acids. V was clipped by 6 bases and J by 1 base; unmatched bases: 2. The material was peripheral blood, obtained 72 weeks after starting pembrolizumab. V usage is TRBV2 and J usage is TRBJ2-2; 10 nucleotides agree with TRBD2. This TCR was sampled from an adult with mismatch repair-deficient cancer. The CDR3 loop is CASRRTSGNTGELFF. Written as DNA, the CDR3 is TGTGCCAGCAGGAGGACTAGCGGGAACACCGGGGAGCTGTTTTTT.